What follows is one T cell receptor beta chain and its context. This specimen belongs to a study of blood T cell repertoires in COVID-19. Study summary: Acute and convalescent COVID-19 samples came from the United States, Italy and Spain.

Per germline, CDR1 MNHEY and CDR2 SMNVEV (reference sequence). Trimming removed 3 bases from V and 2 bases from J, with 11 bases in between. The CDR3 is made up of 15 amino acids. Assay used: immunoSEQ multiplex PCR; TCRdb lists only in-frame clones, some missing. The sample consists of 200,000 to 300,000 clones, around 85% of them appearing once. The chain has TRBV27 and TRBJ2-1, with a tentative D call TRBD2 (7 bases). This receptor was identified in a woman aged 40 to 55 with acute COVID-19. Specimen: PBMCs or T cells enriched from blood (not recorded which). DNA for the CDR3: TGTGCCAGCAGTTTGTCGGGGGGCGCCTACAATGAGCAGTTCTTC. Amino acid sequence: CASSLSGGAYNEQFF.